This T cell receptor (beta chain) comes out of a study of blood T cell repertoires in COVID-19. This CDR3 region has 15 residues. In germline, CDR1 is KGHDR, CDR2 SFDVKD. V lost 4 bases and J lost 6; bases outside the gene matches: 7. Data came from immunoSEQ multiplex PCR; TCRdb stores just in-frame clones and leaves some out. Counted here are around 280,000 clones, roughly 85% occurring once; the ten biggest clones make up 6% to 7%. The V call is TRBV24-1, the J call TRBJ2-3; 9 positions agree with TRBD1. This receptor was identified in a woman aged 40 to 50 who had recovered from COVID-19. Source material: PBMCs or T cells enriched from blood (not recorded which). The CDR3 nucleotides are TGTGCCACCAGTGACTCCGGGACAGGGCACGATACGCAGTATTTT. Protein: CATSDSGTGHDTQYF.